The 2 T cell receptor beta chains given below trace back to one sample, sequenced in a study of blood T cell repertoires in COVID-19. TCRdb keeps only in-frame clones here, not all; method: immunoSEQ multiplex PCR. This sample has about 100,000 clones, with about 86% found just once. Sequencing was done on a sample of peripheral blood. These receptors were taken from a human donor in a cohort sampled during active COVID-19.

This clone was observed a single time. The V and J genes are TRBV11-2 and TRBJ2-2; D might be TRBD2 (6 bases). Germline CDR1 and CDR2: SGHAT and FQNNGV. This CDR3 is built from 19 residues. Trimming took 5 bases from V and 1 from J, leaving 23 bases between them. The CDR3 region is CASSRNTFVRRENTGELFF. The CDR3 DNA reads TGTGCCAGCAGCCGCAACACCTTTGTAAGGCGGGAGAACACCGGGGAGCTGTTTTTT. The full variable domain, in which reference TRBV11-2 and TRBJ2-2 provide the parts outside the CDR3, is EAGVAQSPRYKIIEKRQSVAFWCNPISGHATLYWYQQILGQGPKLLIQFQNNGVVDDSQLPKDRFSAERLKGVDSTLKIQPAKLEDSAVYLCASSRNTFVRRENTGELFFGEGSRLTVL.

This clone was found once. The chain recombines TRBV6-2 or TRBV6-3 with TRBJ2-3, with D possibly TRBD1 on 5 matching bases. The CDR3 has 13 residues. The V end was cut by 5 bases, the J end by 2 bases, with 8 bases between. The V gene's germline CDR1 is MNHEY and CDR2 SVGEGT. This CDR3 reads CASSAGNTDTQYF. DNA for the CDR3: TGTGCCAGCAGTGCAGGGAACACAGATACGCAGTATTTT.